The present T cell receptor (beta chain) was sequenced within a study of OX40 agonist ivuxolimab in advanced cancers. Regarding the research as a whole: Ivuxolimab, which targeted the costimulatory receptor OX40 (CD134), was an agonistic, fully human IgG2 monoclonal antibody. The paper reports the monotherapy dose-escalation portion (N = 52 patients) of the phase I ivuxolimab trial. Intravenous ivuxolimab was administered to patients every 2 weeks at six dose levels: 0.01, 0.1, 0.3, 1.5, 3 and 10 mg/kg. Three dose-escalation patients achieved partial responses, one with hepatocellular carcinoma and two with cutaneous melanoma. Of the roughly 52 patients in dose escalation, 19 had hepatocellular carcinoma, about 15 had melanoma, 9 had renal cell carcinoma and 9 had head and neck cancer. A male proportion of roughly 80% and a mean age of around 60 years, ranging from roughly 23 to 90, were recorded for the dose-escalation cohort. Peripheral TCRbeta sequencing was intended to test whether TCR sequence diversity was altered and clonal T-cell expansion was caused by ivuxolimab. Prior anti-PD-1, anti-PD-L1 or anti-CTLA-4 therapy was permitted, and 35% to 40% of dose-escalation patients had received checkpoint inhibitors.

The full study reports these points: Low levels of normalized T-cell clonal expansion were also shown by some nonresponding patients. The antigen specificity of the peripheral T cells that underwent clonal expansion was not determined. At doses of 0.1 to 3.0 mg/kg, clonal expansion of both CD4+ and CD8+ blood T cells was observed from baseline to week 6. In the 0.1-3.0 mg/kg groups, partial responders were among the patients with the lowest normalized peripheral clonal expansion, particularly in CD8+ T cells. On average, CD8+ T cells showed more expanded clones than CD4+ T cells after ivuxolimab.

Patients with a history of autoimmune disease or receiving systemic immunosuppression were excluded from the trial. In every dose cohort, peripheral blood was drawn for TCR sequencing at baseline, cycle 4 day 1, and cycle 7 day 1. The samples were drawn from a first-in-human, open-label, multicenter phase I dose-escalation trial of ivuxolimab. Adults with locally advanced or metastatic melanoma, renal cell, hepatocellular, or head and neck squamous cell carcinoma were enrolled in the trial. CD4+ and CD8+ T cells were sorted separately from peripheral blood before TCR sequencing. To sequence the TCRbeta CDR3 region, genomic DNA was isolated from the sorted cells. TCRbeta CDR3 regions were sequenced using the immunoSEQ Assay. Entries here come from immuneACCESS through TCRdb and include only in-frame sequences with V and J called. Some clones fail to appear in such tables; in the studies checked, an unresolved V gene covers under half of the shortfall, and the cause of the remainder is unknown. This sample has tens of thousands of clones in its table, and approximately 86% of those were observed once. 5.5% to 7% of the sample is in the top ten clones.

Relative to its sample, this clone is medium-sized (0.01 to 0.1%). The clone's antigen remains unknown. Qualities for individual bases were not recorded, and no much larger clone is one base off. Sequences LGHNA (CDR1) and YSLEER (CDR2) are obtained from the germline V gene. V has 2 bases trimmed and J has 0 bases trimmed; junction bases matching no gene number 11. The CDR3 contains 18 residues, cysteine and phenylalanine counted. Solely the CDR3 DNA is kept, with 54 bases framed from the first base. Recombination linked TRBV4-3 to TRBJ1-1; 8 central bases correspond to TRBD1. This material consisted of CD4+ or CD8+ T cells sorted from blood, taken in a trial of the OX40 agonist ivuxolimab. This TCR was sampled from an adult with an advanced solid tumor such as melanoma, head and neck, liver or kidney cancer. The nucleotide sequence is TGCGCCAGCAGCCAAAGGACAGGGCGCGGATTTATGAACACTGAAGCTTTCTTT. This sequence encodes CASSQRTGRGFMNTEAFF.